Presented here are 21 T cell receptor beta chains from one specimen sequenced in a study of blood T cell repertoires in COVID-19. Generated by immunoSEQ multiplex PCR, the TCRdb table keeps only in-frame clones and is missing some. The table has roughly 180,000 clones, 65% to 85% seen once. The sample comprised PBMCs or T cells enriched from blood (not recorded which). Every receptor here comes from a middle-aged woman with acute COVID-19.

The chain carries TRBV12-1 and TRBJ2-1; the DNA was not compared with TRBD2, the D call given in the table. TRBV12-1 corresponds to a pseudogene. This CDR3 spans 17 amino acids. CDR3 amino acids: CASSLVKRGGSYNEQFF. The CDR3, as DNA: TGTGCCAGCAGCTTGGTCAAACGGGGTGGGTCCTACAATGAGCAGTTCTTC.

This clone was observed at least ten times. The chain couples TRBV5-4 to TRBJ2-3, with 11 bases identical to TRBD1. This CDR3 contains 16 residues. Trimming took 4 bases from V and 3 from J; bases not matched to a gene: 7. Germline CDR1 SGHNT, CDR2 YYREEE (reference sequence). The DNA of the CDR3 is TGTGCCAGCAGCGCGGATGGGACAGGGGGTACAGATACGCAGTATTTT. The encoded protein is CASSADGTGGTDTQYF.

The chain has TRBV18 and TRBJ2-3; D perhaps matches TRBD1 (6 bases). Trimming removed 6 bases at V and 6 bases at J, with 19 bases between. CDR3 length: 15 residues. Looked up from germline, CDR1 is KGHSH and CDR2 is LQKENI. The CDR3 region is CASSSDRRASDTQYF. The CDR3, as DNA: TGTGCCAGCTCGTCTGACAGGCGGGCGTCGGATACGCAGTATTTT.

The V call is TRBV7-3, the J call TRBJ1-4, with 8 bases fitting TRBD1. Germline-derived CDR1 and CDR2 are SGHTA and FQGTGA. The CDR3 has 13 residues. Trimming removed 11 bases from V and 6 bases from J; junction bases left unmatched: 8. CDR3 nucleotides: TGTGCCGGGACCCGGACAGGGCATGAAAAACTGTTTTTT. This codes for CAGTRTGHEKLFF.

The chain links TRBV25-1 to TRBJ1-2; TRBD1 agrees at 8 bases. The germline V gene encodes CDR1 MGHDK and CDR2 SYGVNS. The length of the CDR3 is 13 residues. V was clipped by 6 bases and J by 10 bases; unmatched bases: 10. CDR3 DNA: TGTGCCAGCAGGGGACAGGATGCTATGGCCTACACCTTC. Its translation is CASRGQDAMAYTF.

Ten or more counts support this clone. This chain joins TRBV19 and TRBJ2-7, with 11 bases that match TRBD2. J gave up 2 bases and V 5 bases, and 8 bases lay outside the gene matches. CDR3 length: 16 residues. From germline, CDR1 is LNHDA and CDR2 SQIVND (reference sequence). The CDR3 region is CASSGSGREFTYEQYF. The DNA of the CDR3 is TGTGCCAGTAGTGGTAGCGGGAGGGAATTTACCTACGAGCAGTACTTC.

V is TRBV7-9 and J is TRBJ1-2, with TRBD1 matching 7 bases. The CDR3 consists of 15 residues. Trimming took 5 bases from V and 4 from J; bases not matched to a gene: 10. Germline assignment: CDR1 SEHNR and CDR2 FQNEAQ (reference sequence). The CDR3 nucleotides read TGTGCCAGCAGCAAAGGACAGGCCCCGGCCTATGGCTACACCTTC. Its protein product is CASSKGQAPAYGYTF.

The J gene is TRBJ2-5, the V gene TRBV7-3, with TRBD2 matching 11 bases. Trimming at V came to 4 bases and at J to 4 bases, leaving 8 bases not matched to a gene. This CDR3 is built from 16 residues. Germline CDR1 reads SGHTA; CDR2 reads FQGTGA. The CDR3 nucleotides are TGTGCCAGCAGCTCGATCCACGGACTAGCGGGAGAGACCCAGTACTTC. Translated: CASSSIHGLAGETQYF.

The rearrangement uses TRBV19 and TRBJ2-3; TRBD1 is a possible D gene (7 bases). The V and J ends lost 7 bases and 1 base respectively, with 15 bases between them. CDR3 length: 15 residues. Per the germline V gene, CDR1 is LNHDA and CDR2 is SQIVND (reference sequence). The CDR3 DNA follows: TGTGCCAGTAACTCGCAGGGGGGACGCACAGATACGCAGTATTTT. Translating it yields CASNSQGGRTDTQYF. The variable domain in full, with the rest retrieved from reference TRBV19 and TRBJ2-3, is DGGITQSPKYLFRKEGQNVTLSCEQNLNHDAMYWYRQDPGQGLRLIYYSQIVNDFQKGDIAEGYSVSREKKESFPLTVTSAQKNPTAFYLCASNSQGGRTDTQYFGPGTRLTVL.

This rearrangement joins TRBV28 to TRBJ1-1; D is perhaps TRBD1 (6 bases). From germline, CDR1 is MDHEN and CDR2 SYDVKM. V was pared by 7 bases and J by 0 bases, with 18 bases between. The CDR3 consists of 16 residues. The CDR3 protein is CASTPSSGVLNTEAFF. DNA of the CDR3: TGTGCCAGCACCCCTTCTTCAGGGGTGCTGAACACTGAAGCTTTCTTT.

The genes are TRBV30 and TRBJ2-1, with 7 bases fitting TRBD2. The V segment lost 5 bases and the J segment 7 bases; nucleotides outside the gene matches: 14. CDR3 length: 15 amino acids. CDR1 and CDR2 from the germline V gene are GTSNPN and SVGIG (reference sequence). The CDR3 DNA is TGTGCCTGGGGTGAAGGGGCGGGAGCGGGGAATGAGCAGTTCTTC. Translating it yields CAWGEGAGAGNEQFF.

This clone was picked up a small number of times. V and J are TRBV14 and TRBJ1-2; 8 bases map to TRBD1. The CDR3 covers 15 residues. CDR1 SGHDN and CDR2 FVKESK come from the germline V gene. The trim removed 5 bases at V and 7 bases at J, leaving 12 bases unmatched. CDR3: CASSFPGGAGGGYTF. For the CDR3, the DNA is TGTGCCAGCAGCTTCCCAGGGGGCGCAGGTGGTGGCTACACCTTC.

V is TRBV5-1 and J is TRBJ2-2; 10 nucleotides agree with TRBD1. Germline V gives CDR1 SGHRS, CDR2 YFSETQ. The ends lost 4 bases at V and 2 bases at J; junction bases unmatched: 5. The CDR3 has 16 residues. The DNA for the CDR3 is TGCGCCAGCAGCATCTGGACAGGGGGAAACACCGGGGAGCTGTTTTTT. Translating it yields CASSIWTGGNTGELFF.

J is TRBJ2-7 and V is TRBV18, with 8 bases identical to TRBD2. The trim removed 6 bases at V and 4 bases at J, leaving 5 bases unmatched. The CDR3 contains 13 residues. Germline CDR1 KGHSH, CDR2 LQKENI. CDR3 bases: TGTGCCAGCTCTCTGACTAGCGAGTACGAGCAGTACGTC. This sequence encodes CASSLTSEYEQYV.

The chain combines TRBV6-5 with TRBJ2-1, with D unresolved. This CDR3 has 16 residues. V lost 2 bases and J lost 1, with 12 bases in between. Per germline, CDR1 MNHEY and CDR2 SVGAGI. The CDR3 sequence: CASSYVFTRSYNEQFF. In nucleotides, the CDR3 is TGTGCCAGCAGTTACGTTTTTACACGATCCTACAATGAGCAGTTCTTC.

The chain has TRBV5-1 and TRBJ2-3; TRBD2 matches at 10 bases. J gave up 3 bases and V 2 bases, and 6 bases lay outside the gene matches. The CDR3 has 16 amino acids. Germline V lookup: CDR1 SGHRS, CDR2 YFSETQ. DNA of the CDR3: TGCGCCAGCAGCTTAGCCTCTAGCGGGAGTACAGATACGCAGTATTTT. It translates to CASSLASSGSTDTQYF.

In this sample, this clone turned up once. CDR3 amino acids: CASSQDTAGGVTDTQYF. The CDR3 nucleotides read TGCGCCAGCAGCCAAGATACAGCGGGAGGAGTAACAGATACGCAGTATTTT. This chain joins TRBV4-1 and TRBJ2-3; 9 bases match TRBD2. There are 17 residues in the CDR3. From germline, CDR1 is MGHRA and CDR2 YSYEKL. V shed 0 bases, J shed 3 bases, and the junction held 7 bases outside the gene matches.

This CDR3 reads CASSSGRINPGAFF. CDR3 nucleotides: TGTGCCAGCAGTTCCGGGAGGATAAACCCTGGGGCTTTCTTT. The genes are TRBV27 and TRBJ1-1; D gene uncertain. Trimming removed 4 bases at V and 11 bases at J, with 20 bases between. In germline, CDR1 is MNHEY, CDR2 SMNVEV (reference sequence). The CDR3 is made up of 14 amino acids.

The chain carries TRBV27 and TRBJ2-1, with TRBD1 identical over 9 bases. Germline CDR1 and CDR2: MNHEY and SMNVEV (reference sequence). The CDR3 has 12 residues. Trimming removed 5 bases from V and 8 bases from J; junction bases left unmatched: 1. CDR3 residues: CASSRQGDEQFF. CDR3 DNA sequence: TGTGCCAGCAGTCGACAGGGGGATGAGCAGTTCTTC.

The V and J genes are TRBV2 and TRBJ2-1, with D perhaps TRBD1 (6 bases). V was cut by 7 bases and J by 5 bases, with 15 bases left in between. CDR1 and CDR2 from the germline V gene are SNHLY and FYNNEI. The CDR3 is made up of 14 amino acids. The CDR3 DNA sequence: TGTGCCAGCATTGGGACAAATACAGACAATGAGCAGTTCTTC. This codes for CASIGTNTDNEQFF.

This chain connects TRBV28 to TRBJ2-7, with a weak D call TRBD1 (6 bases). V gave up 6 bases and J gave up 3 bases, with 9 bases separating them. Germline V gene sequence: CDR1 MDHEN, CDR2 SYDVKM. This CDR3 is 12 amino acids long. In nucleotides, the CDR3 is TGTGCCAGCAGCAAGACAGGCTACGAGCAGTACGTC. Encoded protein: CASSKTGYEQYV.